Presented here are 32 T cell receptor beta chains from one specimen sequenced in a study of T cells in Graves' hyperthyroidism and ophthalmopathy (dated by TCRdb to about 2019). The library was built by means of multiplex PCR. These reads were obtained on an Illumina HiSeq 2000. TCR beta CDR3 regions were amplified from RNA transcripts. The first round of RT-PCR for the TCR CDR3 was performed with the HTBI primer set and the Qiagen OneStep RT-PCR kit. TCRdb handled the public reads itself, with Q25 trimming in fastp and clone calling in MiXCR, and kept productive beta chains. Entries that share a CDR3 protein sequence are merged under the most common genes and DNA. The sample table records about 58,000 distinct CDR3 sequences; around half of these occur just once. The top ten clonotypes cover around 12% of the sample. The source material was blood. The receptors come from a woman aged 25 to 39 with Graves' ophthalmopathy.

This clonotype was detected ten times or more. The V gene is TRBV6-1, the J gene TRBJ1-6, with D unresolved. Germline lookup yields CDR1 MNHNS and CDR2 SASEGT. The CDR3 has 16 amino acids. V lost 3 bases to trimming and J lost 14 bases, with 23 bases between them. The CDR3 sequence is CASSDGPRRGVLALHF. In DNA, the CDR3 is TGTGCCAGCAGTGATGGGCCCCGGCGGGGTGTATTAGCCCTCCACTTT.

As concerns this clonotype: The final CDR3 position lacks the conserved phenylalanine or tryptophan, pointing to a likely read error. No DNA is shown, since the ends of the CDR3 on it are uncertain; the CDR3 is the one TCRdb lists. CDR3 region: CASSDSRTAG. This chain links TRBV6-4 with TRBJ2-3; TRBD2 is taken as the D call from the table, unchecked against the DNA. The germline V gene encodes CDR1 MRHNA and CDR2 SNTAGT. Ends included, the CDR3 has 10 residues.

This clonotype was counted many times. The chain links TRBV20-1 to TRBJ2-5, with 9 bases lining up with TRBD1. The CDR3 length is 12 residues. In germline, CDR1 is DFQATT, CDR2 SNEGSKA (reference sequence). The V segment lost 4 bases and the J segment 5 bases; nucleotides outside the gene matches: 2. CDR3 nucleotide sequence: TGCAGTGCTACCGACAGGGGGGAGACCCAGTACTTC. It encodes CSATDRGETQYF.

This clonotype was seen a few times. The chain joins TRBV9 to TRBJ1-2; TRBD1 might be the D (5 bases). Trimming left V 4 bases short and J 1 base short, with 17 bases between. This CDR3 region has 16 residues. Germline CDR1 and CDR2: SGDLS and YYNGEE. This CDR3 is CASSQEAVQGNYGYTF. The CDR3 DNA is TGTGCCAGCAGCCAAGAAGCTGTCCAGGGTAACTATGGCTACACCTTC.

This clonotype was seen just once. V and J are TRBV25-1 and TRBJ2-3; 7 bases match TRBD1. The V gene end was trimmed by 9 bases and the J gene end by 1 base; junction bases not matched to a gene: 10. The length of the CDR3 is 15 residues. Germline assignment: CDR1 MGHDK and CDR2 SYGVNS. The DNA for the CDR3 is TGTGCCAGTCTTATCAGGGGGATGTGCACAGATACGCAGTATTTT. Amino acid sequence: CASLIRGMCTDTQYF.

This chain's CDR3 is CASSRQGGDEPQHF. As DNA, the CDR3 is TGTGCCAGCAGCCGACAGGGAGGGGATGAGCCCCAGCATTTT. The chain combines TRBV7-9 with TRBJ1-5; 7 bases map to TRBD1. The CDR3 loop spans 14 amino acids. CDR1 is SEHNR and CDR2 is FQNEAQ in the germline V gene (reference sequence). V dropped 5 bases and J dropped 8; count of bases not matched to a gene: 9.

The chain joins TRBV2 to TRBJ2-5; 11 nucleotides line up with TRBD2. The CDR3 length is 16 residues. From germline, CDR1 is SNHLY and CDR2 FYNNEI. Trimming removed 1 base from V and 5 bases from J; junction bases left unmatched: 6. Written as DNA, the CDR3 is TGTGCCAGCAGTGAAGTGCCTAGCGGGAGGTGGGAGACCCAGTACTTC. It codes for CASSEVPSGRWETQYF.

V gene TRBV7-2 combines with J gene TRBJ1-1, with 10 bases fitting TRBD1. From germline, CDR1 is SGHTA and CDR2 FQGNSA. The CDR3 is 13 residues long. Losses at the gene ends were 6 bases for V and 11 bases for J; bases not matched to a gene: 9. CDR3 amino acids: CASSSTGGDKAFF. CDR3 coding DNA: TGTGCCAGCAGTTCGACAGGGGGCGACAAGGCTTTCTTT.

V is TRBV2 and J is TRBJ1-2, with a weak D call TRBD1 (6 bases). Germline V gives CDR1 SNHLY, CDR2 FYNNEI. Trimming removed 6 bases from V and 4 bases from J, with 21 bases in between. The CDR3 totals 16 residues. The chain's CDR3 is CASRATSGGYGYGYTF. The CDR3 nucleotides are TGTGCCAGCAGGGCCACATCGGGGGGCTATGGCTATGGCTACACCTTC.

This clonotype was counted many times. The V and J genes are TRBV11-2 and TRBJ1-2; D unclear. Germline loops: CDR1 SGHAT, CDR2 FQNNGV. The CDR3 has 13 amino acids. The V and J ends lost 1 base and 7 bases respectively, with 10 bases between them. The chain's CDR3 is CASSLGLGGGYTF. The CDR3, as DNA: TGTGCCAGCAGCTTAGGGCTGGGTGGTGGCTACACCTTC.

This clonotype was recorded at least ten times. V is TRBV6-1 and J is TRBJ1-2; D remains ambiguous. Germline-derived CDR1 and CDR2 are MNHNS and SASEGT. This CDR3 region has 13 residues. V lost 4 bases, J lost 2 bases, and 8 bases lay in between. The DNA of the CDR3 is TGTGCCAGCAGTGCCACCGCAAACTATGGCTACACCTTC. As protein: CASSATANYGYTF.

The CDR3 reads CASSIAVWAPGNTIYF. The CDR3 DNA follows: TGTGCCAGTAGTATCGCCGTGTGGGCTCCGGGAAACACCATATATTTT. The chain recombines TRBV19 with TRBJ1-3; no definite D call. In germline, CDR1 is LNHDA, CDR2 SQIVND (reference sequence). This CDR3 has 16 amino acids. The V end was cut by 3 bases, the J end by 4 bases, with 16 bases between.

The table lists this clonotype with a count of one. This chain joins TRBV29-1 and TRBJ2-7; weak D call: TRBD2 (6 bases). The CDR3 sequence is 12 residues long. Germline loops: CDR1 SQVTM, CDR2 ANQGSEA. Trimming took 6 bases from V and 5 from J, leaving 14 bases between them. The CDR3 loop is CSVGVAGNEQYF. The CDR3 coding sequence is TGCAGCGTGGGGGTGGCGGGAAACGAGCAGTACTTC.

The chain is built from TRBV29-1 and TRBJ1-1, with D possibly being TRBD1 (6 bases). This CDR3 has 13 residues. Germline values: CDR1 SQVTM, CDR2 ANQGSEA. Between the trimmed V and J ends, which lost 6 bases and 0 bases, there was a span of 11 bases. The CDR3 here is CSVRGFMNTEAFF. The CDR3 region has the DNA TGCAGCGTGAGGGGGTTCATGAACACTGAAGCTTTCTTT.

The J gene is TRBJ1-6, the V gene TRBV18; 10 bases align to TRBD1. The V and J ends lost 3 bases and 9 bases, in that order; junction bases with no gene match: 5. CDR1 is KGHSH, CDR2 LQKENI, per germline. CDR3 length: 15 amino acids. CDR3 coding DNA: TGTGCCAGCTCACCGGGGACAGGGGTCGTTTCACCCCTCCACTTT. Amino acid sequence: CASSPGTGVVSPLHF.

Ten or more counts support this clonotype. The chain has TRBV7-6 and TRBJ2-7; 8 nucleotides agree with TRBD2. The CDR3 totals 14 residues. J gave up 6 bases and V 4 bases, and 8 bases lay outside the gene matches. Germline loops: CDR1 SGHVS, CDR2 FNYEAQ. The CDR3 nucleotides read TGTGCCAGCAGCTGGCCGGGACTAGGAGGCGAGCAGTACTTC. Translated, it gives CASSWPGLGGEQYF.

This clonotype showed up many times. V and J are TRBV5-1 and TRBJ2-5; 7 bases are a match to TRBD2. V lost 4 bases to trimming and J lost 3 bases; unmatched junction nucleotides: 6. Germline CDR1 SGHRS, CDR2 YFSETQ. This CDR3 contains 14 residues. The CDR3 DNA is TGCGCCAGCAGCCGGACGGCGGGGGAAGAGACCCAGTACTTC. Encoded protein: CASSRTAGEETQYF. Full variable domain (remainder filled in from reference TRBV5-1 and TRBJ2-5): KAGVTQTPRYLIKTRGQQVTLSCSPISGHRSVSWYQQTPGQGLQFLFEYFSETQRNKGNFPGRFSGRQFSNSRSEMNVSTLELGDSALYLCASSRTAGEETQYFGPGTRLLVL.

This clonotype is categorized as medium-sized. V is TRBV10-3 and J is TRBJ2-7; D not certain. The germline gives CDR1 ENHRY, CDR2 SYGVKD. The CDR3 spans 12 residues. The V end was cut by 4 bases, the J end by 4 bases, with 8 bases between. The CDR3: CAISGSPYEQYF. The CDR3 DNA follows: TGTGCCATCAGTGGGAGTCCATACGAGCAGTACTTC.

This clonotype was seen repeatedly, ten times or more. CDR3 sequence (DNA): TGTGCCTGGGGGGCATCATACAATGAGCAGTTCTTC. It is translated as CAWGASYNEQFF. This rearrangement joins TRBV30 to TRBJ2-1, with a weak D call TRBD1 (5 bases). The CDR3 contains 12 residues. Trimming removed 5 bases at V and 4 bases at J, with 9 bases between. Per the germline V gene, CDR1 is GTSNPN and CDR2 is SVGIG (reference sequence).

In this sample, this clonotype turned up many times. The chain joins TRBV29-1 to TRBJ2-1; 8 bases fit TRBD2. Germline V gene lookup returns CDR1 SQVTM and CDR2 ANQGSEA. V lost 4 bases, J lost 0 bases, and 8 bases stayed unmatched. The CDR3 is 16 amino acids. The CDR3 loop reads CSVGSGDGSSYNEQFF. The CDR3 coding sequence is TGCAGCGTTGGTAGCGGGGACGGAAGCTCCTACAATGAGCAGTTCTTC.

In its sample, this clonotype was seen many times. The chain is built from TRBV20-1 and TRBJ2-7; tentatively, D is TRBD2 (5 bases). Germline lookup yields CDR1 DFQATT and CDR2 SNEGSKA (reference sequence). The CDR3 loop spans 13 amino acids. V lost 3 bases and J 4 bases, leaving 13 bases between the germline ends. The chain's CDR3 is CSASAGSLYEQYF. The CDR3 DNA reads TGCAGTGCTAGCGCGGGCAGCCTTTACGAGCAGTACTTC.

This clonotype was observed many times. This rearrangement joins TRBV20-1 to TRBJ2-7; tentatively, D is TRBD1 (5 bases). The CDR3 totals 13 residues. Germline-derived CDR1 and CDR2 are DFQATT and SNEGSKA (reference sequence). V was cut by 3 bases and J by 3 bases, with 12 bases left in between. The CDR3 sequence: CSASRVPHYEQYF. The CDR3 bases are TGCAGTGCTAGCAGGGTTCCCCACTACGAGCAGTACTTC.

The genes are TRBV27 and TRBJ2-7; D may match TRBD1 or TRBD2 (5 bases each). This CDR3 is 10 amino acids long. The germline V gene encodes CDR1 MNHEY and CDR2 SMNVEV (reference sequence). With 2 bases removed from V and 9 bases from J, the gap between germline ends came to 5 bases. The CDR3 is CASSLGGQYF. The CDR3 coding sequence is TGTGCCAGCAGTTTAGGGGGGCAGTACTTC.

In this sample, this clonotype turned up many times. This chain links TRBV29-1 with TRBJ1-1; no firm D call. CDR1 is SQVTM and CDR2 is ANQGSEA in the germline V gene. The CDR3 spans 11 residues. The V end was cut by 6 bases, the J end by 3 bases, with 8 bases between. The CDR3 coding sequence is TGCAGCGTAGGGCCATACACTGAAGCTTTCTTT. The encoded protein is CSVGPYTEAFF.

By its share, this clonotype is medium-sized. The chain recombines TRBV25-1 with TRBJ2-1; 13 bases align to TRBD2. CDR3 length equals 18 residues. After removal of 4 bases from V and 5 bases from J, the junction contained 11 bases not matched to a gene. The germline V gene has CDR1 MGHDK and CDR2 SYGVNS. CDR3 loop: CASSGGLAGAPRNNEQFF. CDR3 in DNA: TGTGCCAGCAGTGGAGGACTAGCGGGAGCCCCGCGGAACAATGAGCAGTTCTTC. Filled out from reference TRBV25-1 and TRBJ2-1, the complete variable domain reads EADIYQTPRYLVIGTGKKITLECSQTMGHDKMYWYQQDPGMELHLIHYSYGVNSTEKGDLSSESTVSRIRTEHFPLTLESARPSHTSQYLCASSGGLAGAPRNNEQFFGPGTRLTVL.

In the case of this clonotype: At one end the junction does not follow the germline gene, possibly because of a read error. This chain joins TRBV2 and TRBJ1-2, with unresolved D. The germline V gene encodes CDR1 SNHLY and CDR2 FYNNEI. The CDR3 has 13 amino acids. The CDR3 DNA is TGCGCCAGCAGTGACGTGACGGCCTGTGGCTACACCTTC. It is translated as CASSDVTACGYTF.

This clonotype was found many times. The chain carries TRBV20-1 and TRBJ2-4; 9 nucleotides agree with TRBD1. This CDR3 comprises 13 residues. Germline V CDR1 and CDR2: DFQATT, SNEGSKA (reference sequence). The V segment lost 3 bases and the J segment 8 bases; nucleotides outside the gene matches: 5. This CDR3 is CSARRGQGDIQYF. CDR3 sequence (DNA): TGCAGTGCTAGGAGGGGACAGGGAGACATTCAGTACTTC.

Here the CDR3 reads CASSLGAGGAKTQYF. The CDR3, as DNA: TGTGCCAGCAGCTTAGGGGCAGGGGGAGCGAAGACCCAGTACTTC. The chain employs TRBV11-3 and TRBJ2-5; 7 bases fit TRBD1. In germline, CDR1 is SGHNT, CDR2 YENEEA. Trimming removed 1 base from V and 6 bases from J; junction bases left unmatched: 8. The CDR3 totals 15 residues. The whole variable domain, remainder taken from reference TRBV11-3 and TRBJ2-5, is EAGVVQSPRYKIIEKKQPVAFWCNPISGHNTLYWYLQNLGQGPELLIRYENEEAVDDSQLPKDRFSAERLKGVDSTLKIQPAELGDSAVYLCASSLGAGGAKTQYFGPGTRLLVL.

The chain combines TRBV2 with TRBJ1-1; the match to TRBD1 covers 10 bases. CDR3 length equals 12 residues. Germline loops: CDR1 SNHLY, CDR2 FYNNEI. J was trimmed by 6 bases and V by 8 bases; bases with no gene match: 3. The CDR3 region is CASGGQGSEAFF. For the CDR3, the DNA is TGTGCCAGCGGGGGACAGGGGTCTGAAGCTTTCTTT. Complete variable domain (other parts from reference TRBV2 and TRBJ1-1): EPEVTQTPSHQVTQMGQEVILRCVPISNHLYFYWYRQILGQKVEFLVSFYNNEISEKSEIFDDQFSVERPDGSNFTLKIRSTKLEDSAMYFCASGGQGSEAFFGQGTRLTVV.

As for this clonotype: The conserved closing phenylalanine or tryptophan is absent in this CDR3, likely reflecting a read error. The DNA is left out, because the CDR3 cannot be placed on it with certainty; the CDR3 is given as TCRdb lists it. This CDR3 reads CSARKVNTG. This chain joins TRBV20-1 and TRBJ2-2; the tabulated D call, TRBD1, remains unverified against the DNA. The CDR3 numbers 9 amino acids, ends counted. The germline V gene has CDR1 DFQATT and CDR2 SNEGSKA (reference sequence).

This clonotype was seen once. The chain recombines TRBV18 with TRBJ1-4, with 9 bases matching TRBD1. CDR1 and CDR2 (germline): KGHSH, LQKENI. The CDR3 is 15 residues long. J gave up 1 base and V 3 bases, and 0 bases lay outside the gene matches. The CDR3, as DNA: TGTGCCAGCTCACCGACAGGGGGAACTAATGAAAAACTGTTTTTT. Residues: CASSPTGGTNEKLFF.

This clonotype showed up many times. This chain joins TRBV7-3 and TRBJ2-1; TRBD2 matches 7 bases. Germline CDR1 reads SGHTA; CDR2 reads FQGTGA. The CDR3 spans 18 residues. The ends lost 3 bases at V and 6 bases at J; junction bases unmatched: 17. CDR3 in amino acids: CASSFRPLLAGAFNEQFF. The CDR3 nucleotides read TGTGCCAGCAGCTTTCGTCCCCTGCTTGCGGGAGCCTTCAATGAGCAGTTCTTC. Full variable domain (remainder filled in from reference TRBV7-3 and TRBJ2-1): GAGVSQTPSNKVTEKGKYVELRCDPISGHTALYWYRQSLGQGPEFLIYFQGTGAADDSGLPNDRFFAVRPEGSVSTLKIQRTERGDSAVYLCASSFRPLLAGAFNEQFFGPGTRLTVL.